This T cell receptor beta chain stems from a study of T cells after somatic rescue of genetic block. Assay used: immunoSEQ multiplex PCR; TCRdb lists only in-frame clones, some missing. Among 80,000 to 100,000 clones listed, more than 80% were seen once. CDR1 SNHLY and CDR2 FYNNEI come from the germline V gene. The CDR3 is 12 amino acids. Losses at the gene ends were 8 bases for V and 5 bases for J; bases not matched to a gene: 1. This receptor was obtained from a young woman. The V gene is TRBV2, the J gene TRBJ1-2, with TRBD1 identical over 11 bases. Sequencing was performed on peripheral blood mononuclear cells (PBMCs). CDR3 coding DNA: TGTGCCAGCCGGGACAGGGGGTATGGCTACACCTTC. Amino acid sequence: CASRDRGYGYTF.